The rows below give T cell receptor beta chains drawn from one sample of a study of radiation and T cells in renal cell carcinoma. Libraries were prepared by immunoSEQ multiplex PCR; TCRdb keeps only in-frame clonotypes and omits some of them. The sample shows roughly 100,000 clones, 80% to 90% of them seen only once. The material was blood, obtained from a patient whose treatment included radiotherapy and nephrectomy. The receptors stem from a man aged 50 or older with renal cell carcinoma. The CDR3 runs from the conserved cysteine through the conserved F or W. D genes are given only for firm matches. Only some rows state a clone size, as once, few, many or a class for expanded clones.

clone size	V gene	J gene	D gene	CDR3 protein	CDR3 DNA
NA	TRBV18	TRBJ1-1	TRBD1	CASSIGQGDGEAFF	TGTGCCAGCTCAATAGGACAGGGGGATGGTGAAGCTTTCTTT
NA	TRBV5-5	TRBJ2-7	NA	CASSFLYEQYF	TGTGCCAGCAGCTTCCTCTACGAGCAGTACTTC
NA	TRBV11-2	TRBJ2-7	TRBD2	CASSSPGLARDSYEQYF	TGTGCCAGCAGCAGTCCGGGACTAGCGAGGGACTCCTACGAGCAGTACTTC
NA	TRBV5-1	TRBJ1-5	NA	CASSLAEGNQPQHF	TGCGCCAGCAGCTTGGCCGAGGGCAATCAGCCCCAGCATTTT
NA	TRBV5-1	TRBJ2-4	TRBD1	CASSLGVGGGIQYF	TGCGCCAGCAGCTTGGGGGTAGGGGGCGGCATTCAGTACTTC
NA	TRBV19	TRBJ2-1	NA	CASSPSLFNEGQFF	TGTGCCAGTAGTCCTAGCCTTTTCAATGAGGGGCAGTTCTTC
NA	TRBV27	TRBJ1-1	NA	CASSLSSGATNTEAFF	TGTGCCAGCAGTTTATCGAGCGGGGCGACGAACACTGAAGCTTTCTTT
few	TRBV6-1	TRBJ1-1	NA	CASSLDGRYTEAFF	TGTGCCAGCAGCCTCGACGGGCGGTACACTGAAGCTTTCTTT
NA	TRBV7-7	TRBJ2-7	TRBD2	CASSLEGDSGGTYEQYF	TGTGCTAGCAGCTTAGAGGGCGATAGCGGGGGAACCTACGAGCAGTACTTC
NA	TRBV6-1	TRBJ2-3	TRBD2	CASSLSGGAADTQYF	TGTGCCAGCAGCCTGAGCGGGGGGGCCGCAGATACGCAGTATTTT
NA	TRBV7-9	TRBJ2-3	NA	CASSAGYTDTQYF	TGTGCCAGCAGCGCCGGGTACACAGATACGCAGTATTTT
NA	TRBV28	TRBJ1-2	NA	CASSLSFGINGYTF	TGTGCCAGCAGTTTATCCTTTGGGATCAATGGCTACACCTTC
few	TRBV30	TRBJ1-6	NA	CAWSLSRGSNSPLHF	TGTGCCTGGAGTCTATCGAGGGGTTCCAATTCACCCCTCCACTTT
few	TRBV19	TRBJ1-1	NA	CASEPTPGTEAFF	TGTGCCAGTGAACCCACCCCGGGCACTGAAGCTTTCTTT